One sample yielded the 13 T cell receptor beta chains listed below, sequenced in a study of shared clonotypes between healthy human individuals. The protocol was immunoSEQ multiplex PCR, while the TCRdb copy is restricted to in-frame clones and leaves out a portion. The sample consists of under 600,000 clones, around three quarters of them appearing once. The source material was PBMCs. These receptors were taken from a woman aged 40 to 50 in good health. Some clones in this sample may be carry-over from other donors' samples.

The genes are TRBV19 and TRBJ2-5; 8 bases align to TRBD1. Unmatched junction bases numbered 6, after V lost 4 bases and J lost 8 bases. CDR1 and CDR2 (germline): LNHDA, SQIVND (reference sequence). The length of the CDR3 is 13 residues. The chain's CDR3 is CASSTDRAGTQYF. In nucleotides, the CDR3 is TGTGCCAGTAGTACGGACAGGGCCGGCACCCAGTACTTC.

J is TRBJ2-5 and V is TRBV5-5; D perhaps matches TRBD2 (6 bases). The CDR3 spans 17 residues. Germline CDR1 and CDR2: SGHKS and YYEKEE (reference sequence). V was shortened by 0 bases and J by 1 base, with 16 bases between the two germline ends. CDR3 amino acids: CASSLVPGDGGQETQYF. CDR3 coding DNA: TGTGCCAGCAGCTTGGTACCCGGGGACGGGGGCCAAGAGACCCAGTACTTC. The full variable domain, its missing parts supplied by reference TRBV5-5 and TRBJ2-5, is DAGVTQSPTHLIKTRGQQVTLRCSPISGHKSVSWYQQVLGQGPQFIFQYYEKEERGRGNFPDRFSARQFPNYSSELNVNALLLGDSALYLCASSLVPGDGGQETQYFGPGTRLLVL.

The CDR3 region is CASSSNAGWGTEAFF. CDR3 nucleotides: TGTGCCAGCAGCTCTAATGCAGGGTGGGGCACTGAAGCTTTCTTT. The chain recombines TRBV7-8 with TRBJ1-1; possibly TRBD1 for D (5 bases). Deletions cut 4 bases from V and 4 bases from J, with 16 bases between. Per germline, CDR1 SGHVS and CDR2 FQNEAQ. This CDR3 region has 15 residues.

This chain connects TRBV5-1 to TRBJ2-2, with 7 bases fitting TRBD1. CDR3 length: 16 amino acids. The V segment lost 0 bases and the J segment 1 base; nucleotides outside the gene matches: 3. Germline CDR1 reads SGHRS; CDR2 reads YFSETQ. CDR3 in DNA: TGCGCCAGCAGCTTGGGACAGGGAGAGAACACCGGGGAGCTGTTTTTT. It yields the protein CASSLGQGENTGELFF.

V is TRBV7-2 and J is TRBJ2-7; 7 bases fit TRBD1. Trimming at V came to 6 bases and at J to 2 bases, leaving 10 bases not matched to a gene. Germline V gives CDR1 SGHTA, CDR2 FQGNSA. CDR3 length: 15 amino acids. The CDR3 DNA reads as TGTGCCAGCAGGCCCGACAGGGATCAAACCTACGAGCAGTACTTC. Translated, it gives CASRPDRDQTYEQYF.

The J gene is TRBJ1-1, the V gene TRBV6-5; weak D call: TRBD1 (5 bases). The CDR3 runs 14 residues. V lost 2 bases, J lost 5 bases, and 12 bases lay in between. In germline, CDR1 is MNHEY, CDR2 SVGAGI. The CDR3 reads CASSYGGGITEAFF. DNA of the CDR3: TGTGCCAGCAGTTACGGGGGTGGGATTACTGAAGCTTTCTTT.

This clone occurred a few times. V usage is TRBV7-2 and J usage is TRBJ2-3; no clear D. There are 14 residues in the CDR3. The germline gives CDR1 SGHTA, CDR2 FQGNSA. V shed 5 bases and J shed 10 bases, with 19 bases lying between them. The CDR3 protein is CASSPSGSILAQYF. CDR3 in DNA: TGTGCCAGCAGCCCCTCCGGGTCGATTCTGGCGCAGTATTTT.

The CDR3 nucleotides are TGTGCCAGCAGCCCTGCAGGGAGGGGGCTAGGCGAGCAGTACTTC. Its protein product is CASSPAGRGLGEQYF. The chain uses TRBV4-2 and TRBJ2-7; D could derive from TRBD1 or TRBD2 (7 bases each). Germline V lookup: CDR1 LGHNA, CDR2 YNFKEQ. The length of the CDR3 is 15 residues. V lost 4 bases, J lost 6 bases, and 19 bases lay in between.

The CDR3 region is CAIRGVAGSYEQYF. The CDR3 bases are TGTGCCATCAGGGGGGTAGCGGGCTCCTACGAGCAGTACTTC. The chain employs TRBV10-3 and TRBJ2-7, with TRBD2 identical over 7 bases. This CDR3 has 14 residues. CDR1 is ENHRY, CDR2 SYGVKD, per germline. V dropped 6 bases and J dropped 0; count of bases not matched to a gene: 5.

This chain links TRBV18 with TRBJ1-3; D is unresolved. The ends were cut back, 2 bases at V and 1 base at J, with 9 bases in the middle. The CDR3 totals 15 residues. The germline gives CDR1 KGHSH, CDR2 LQKENI. The CDR3 loop reads CASSPGEASGNTIYF. CDR3 nucleotides: TGTGCCAGCTCACCAGGGGAAGCTTCTGGAAACACCATATATTTT.

This clone was recorded a few times. The chain couples TRBV6-6 to TRBJ2-7; tentatively, D is TRBD1 (5 bases). The CDR3 length is 14 residues. V was clipped by 10 bases and J by 0 bases, with 16 bases between them. The V gene's germline CDR1 is MNHNY and CDR2 SVGAGI (reference sequence). The DNA of the CDR3 is TGTGCCACCCGAGACAGCTTCCTCTCCTACGAGCAGTACTTC. Residues: CATRDSFLSYEQYF.

This chain joins TRBV27 and TRBJ2-6; TRBD1 aligns across 9 bases. CDR1 is MNHEY and CDR2 is SMNVEV in the germline V gene (reference sequence). CDR3 length equals 17 residues. V shed 5 bases, J shed 0 bases, and the junction held 5 bases outside the gene matches. CDR3 loop: CASSGTGRASGANVLTF. The DNA for the CDR3 is TGTGCCAGCAGTGGGACAGGGAGAGCCTCTGGGGCCAACGTCCTGACTTTC.

The chain joins TRBV28 to TRBJ2-1, with D possibly TRBD2 on 6 matching bases. The V end was cut by 7 bases, the J end by 0 bases, with 13 bases between. CDR3 length: 15 residues. Looked up from germline, CDR1 is MDHEN and CDR2 is SYDVKM. The CDR3 DNA sequence: TGTGCCAGCACCCTACTAGCAAGCTCCTACAATGAGCAGTTCTTC. This encodes CASTLLASSYNEQFF.